This TCR beta chain was identified during a study of T cell responses to AZD1222 COVID-19 vaccine. Notes on the study in general: Donors in the cohort were predominantly white British and more often female, and clonal diversity was possibly underestimated.

Repertoires were generated with immunoSEQ multiplex PCR, while TCRdb's copy carries only in-frame clones and drops some. This table has 89,000 or so clones, over 75% appearing once. This CDR3 contains 14 residues. Per germline, CDR1 MDHEN and CDR2 SYDVKM. V gave up 6 bases and J gave up 7 bases, with 18 bases separating them. For this clone: Its cognate antigen is unknown.

The rearrangement links TRBV28 to TRBJ1-2, with D tentatively TRBD1 (5 bases). The receptor was isolated from an adult in good health. The source was peripheral blood, collected on day 0 of AZD1222 vaccination. CDR3 coding DNA: TGTGCCAGCAGGGGCGACAGAAACGGGTTTGGCTACACCTTC. Amino acids: CASRGDRNGFGYTF.